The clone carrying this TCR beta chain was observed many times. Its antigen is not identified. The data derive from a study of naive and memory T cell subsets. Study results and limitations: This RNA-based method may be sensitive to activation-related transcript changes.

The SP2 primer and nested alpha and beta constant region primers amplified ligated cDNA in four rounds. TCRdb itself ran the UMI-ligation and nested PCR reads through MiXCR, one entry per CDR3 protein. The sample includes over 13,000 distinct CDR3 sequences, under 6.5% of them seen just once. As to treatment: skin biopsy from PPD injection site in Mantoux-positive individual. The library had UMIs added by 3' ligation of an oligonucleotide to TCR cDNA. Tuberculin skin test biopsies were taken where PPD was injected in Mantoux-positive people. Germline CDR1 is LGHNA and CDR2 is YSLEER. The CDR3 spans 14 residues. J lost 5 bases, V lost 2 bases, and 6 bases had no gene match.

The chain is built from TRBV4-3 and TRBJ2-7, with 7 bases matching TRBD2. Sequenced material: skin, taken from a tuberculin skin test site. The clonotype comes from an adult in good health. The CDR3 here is CASSQWTSSNEQYF. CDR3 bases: TGCGCCAGCAGCCAATGGACTAGTTCAAACGAGCAGTACTTC.